This TCR beta chain was captured by sequencing in a study of cytomegalovirus exposure and HLA in healthy donors (TCRdb year 2017). About the investigation overall: An earlier analysis of several hundred of the donors reported 276 Gb of sequence data and 95 million to 120 million unique TCR beta sequences obtained from about 179 million T cells. An early release covering about 600 HLA-typed donors comprised 250 to 350 gigabases of sequencing data and around 85 million unique TCR sequences. Of the roughly 400 genotyped donors, 81% fell in the genetic ancestry cluster associated with self-reported Caucasian donors. The study aimed to test whether signatures of past pathogen exposure could be identified by cataloging public T cell receptors. The T cell repertoires of about 700 subjects were profiled by immunosequencing and related to cytomegalovirus serostatus. A separate validation cohort of approximately 130 different subjects was used in addition to the approximately 640-subject first cohort. To predict cytomegalovirus infection status, the study brought together high-throughput TCR immunosequencing, statistical association of individual TCRs with disease status, and machine learning. A later analysis re-examined previously published TCR beta repertoires from 600 to 700 donors and added high-resolution HLA genotyping to investigate patterns of TCR occurrence. The later analysis used no new phenotypic data to find candidate immune exposures, relying instead on TCR beta sequences and their occurrence across donors. To decide whether each TCR beta V gene segment behaved as functional or pseudogenic, an earlier analysis of 587 of the donors relied on high-throughput TCR beta sequencing. Donor age, sex, ethnicity and CMV serostatus were compiled together with the repertoire data. In a later genetic analysis, genome-wide SNP genotypes for about 55% of the roughly 700 donors were used, and that subset was treated as a discovery cohort. Every discovery cohort repertoire had been produced on one sequencing platform. HLA typing covered class I and class II loci at four-digit resolution. The number of typed donors differed by locus: about 620-640 for A, B, C, DRB1 and DQB1; 500 to 550 for DQA1; over 600 for DPA1; and around 450 for DPB1. Because of strong linkage in the cohort, roughly five DR-DQ haplotypes were treated as single units for association and clustering. On average, around 200,000 unique TCR beta nucleotide sequences were sequenced per donor among several hundred genotyped donors of the cohort, with roughly 18% of those sequences being non-productive. General findings and caveats noted by the study authors: The authors suggested that the approach could potentially be generalized to other disease states and immunological phenotypes. A further reported finding was that TCR beta sequences accurately predicted the HLA-A and HLA-B alleles for most subjects in the first cohort. An association between a missense DCLRE1C variant and V-gene and J-gene trimming of TCR beta chains was found in a later genetic analysis and replicated in an independent cohort. In a later genetic analysis, fewer N-insertions in productive TCRs were reported among donors in an Asian-associated ancestry cluster than the roughly 700-donor mean. Sequencing depth was assumed to be roughly uniform across donors in the presence/absence analyses, though that assumption may not hold. Most TCR sequences were observed very rarely across donors, whereas some public TCRs were present in many individuals. Assigning TCR associations to individual alleles was difficult when HLA alleles, especially DR and DQ, strongly co-occurred. A later analysis reported that several top co-occurrence clusters appeared linked to parvovirus B19, influenza, CMV and Epstein-Barr virus. Some IMGT-functional V segments, including TRBV6-2 and TRBV6-3, could not be told apart with the 87-base-pair reads, so those segments were excluded. Because counts were too low, seventeen rarely observed V segments, including chromosome 9 orphons, were excluded from the earlier analysis of about 500 of the donors. For the cohort, immune exposure information was limited to CMV serostatus. Specific HLA alleles were associated with roughly 17,000 TCR beta sequences at a false discovery rate of 0.05 in a later analysis. The classifier was reported to diagnose cytomegalovirus status with high specificity and sensitivity in both the original cohort and the validation cohort. An earlier analysis of some 590 of the donors showed that most TCR beta V segments appeared in productive rearrangements either about 87% or about 30% of the time, which broadly matched IMGT annotations. Linkage disequilibrium might explain the correlated functional status among segregating V segments, but an unknown experimental factor could not be ruled out. The study listed over 150 TCR beta chains as associated with cytomegalovirus. A later analysis found that TCR association rates varied across HLA loci, with DRB1 alleles showing the most associated TCRs and HLA-C alleles the fewest. A group of highly shared sequence variants was considered likely to be a technical artifact of the sequencing pipeline. This cohort had only TCR beta chains sequenced, and the lack of alpha or paired-chain data limited which features could be detected. In a later analysis, HLA-associated TCR beta chains were found to be more clonally expanded and to have lower generation probabilities than equally common non-associated chains. In a later analysis, most CMV-associated TCR beta chains were found to appear HLA-restricted, with HLA associations seemingly driven largely by CMV exposure. A few of the identified cytomegalovirus-associated TCR beta chains were confirmed in vitro to be specific for cytomegalovirus antigens. Because some donors lacked HLA typing at each locus, the association tests relied only on the typed subset.

Comment on this clone: What antigen it recognizes has not been identified. No much larger clone exists at a distance of one base, and base qualities are not known.

The cohort was made up of approximately 670 healthy bone marrow donors. At the time of sampling, every cohort member was nominally healthy, though immune exposures that went unrecorded were likely present. The donor was CMV seropositive and was included in the group of 290 or so seropositive cohort members. Every donor gave a peripheral blood sample, and the peripheral blood mononuclear cells from that sample were used for TCR beta sequencing. Genomic DNA extraction from the blood cell samples was performed with the Qiagen DNeasy Blood Extraction Kit. CDR3 length: 16 amino acids, cysteine to phenylalanine. Of the read, only the CDR3 DNA is kept; its 48 bases are in frame from base 1. The germline V gene provides CDR1 MGHRA and CDR2 YSYEKL. Trimming leaves V shorter by 3 bases and J shorter by 7 bases, with the junction holding 12 bases beyond the gene matches. The library was generated by the immunoSEQ multiplex PCR assay. For the multiplex PCR, a mixture combining 60 forward primers for TCR Vbeta segments and 13 reverse primers for TCR Jbeta segments was used. A multiplex PCR assay on genomic DNA amplified the CDR3 region of rearranged TCR beta genes. On the Illumina HiSeq System, the amplified TCR beta libraries were sequenced as 87-base-pair reads. In the original analysis: Across the 500 to 850 repertoires, a later analysis counted approximately 83 million unique TCR beta chains, 9.5 million to 12 million of which were shared by at least two donors. A nearest-neighbor algorithm error-corrected the raw reads and collapsed the reads into unique sequences, merging closely related sequences to remove PCR and sequencing errors. Alignment of CDR3 sequences to IMGT reference sequences was used to assign V, D and J gene segments. For a sequence to be retained, a match of at least six nucleotides to both a V gene segment and a J gene segment was required. A rearrangement counted as productive if the CDR3 had no stop codons and remained in frame with V and J, and every other rearrangement counted as non-productive. Following IMGT convention, CDR3 was defined as the stretch from the second conserved V-encoded cysteine to the conserved J-encoded phenylalanine. In an earlier analysis of around 600 of the donors, sequences lacking an unambiguous match to a single V gene segment were excluded. In an earlier analysis of almost 600 of the donors, a V segment was called functional when productive rearrangements were above 56.7%, and segregating when the standard deviation between donors exceeded 5%. A statistical classification framework was built for diagnosing cytomegalovirus status from the catalog of TCR beta chain sequences. In a later analysis, TCR nucleotide sequences were compared against IMGT/GENE-DB human TR gene sequences so that V and J genes could be assigned. The TCRdist pipeline was used in a later analysis to assign CDR3 sequences and most-parsimonious VDJ recombination scenarios. In a later analysis, each TCR beta chain was defined by its CDR3 amino acid sequence together with its V-gene family, and reads without a unique V-gene family were excluded. A later analysis removed over 500 highly shared, low-generation-probability nucleotide sequences to deal with suspected cross-contamination and a sequencing artifact. In a later analysis, a clonal expansion index was calculated for each public chain from normalized within-repertoire ranks of inferred template counts. In a later analysis, generation probabilities were computed using a VDJ recombination model fitted to out-of-frame rearrangements, and the results were checked against IGoR. In a later analysis, TCR-TCR, TCR-HLA and TCR-CMV co-occurrence was scored with hypergeometric tests, and a repertoire-size bias correction was applied to TCR pairs. In a later analysis, false discovery rates were estimated by permuting HLA or CMV assignments 20 times. In a later analysis, co-occurring TCRs were grouped with DBSCAN, and TCRdist sequence similarity was added when clustering was performed within HLA-allele-positive subsets. Repertoires with fewer than 30,000 or more than 120,000 public chains were left out of co-occurrence clustering, as were about five repertoires with anomalous nucleotide sharing. This is the immuneACCESS table as TCRdb keeps it, with only in-frame sequences that have V and J called. A part of the clones is gone; compared with another copy, unresolved V genes explain less than half, and the rest is unexplained. V and J calls and clone size follow that table, whereas D and trimming were derived from the DNA. The sample table holds around 130,000 clones, of which around 74% were seen once. 6.6% of the sample goes to the ten largest clones.

Source material: PBMCs. This sequence uses TRBV4-1 and TRBJ1-3; 7 bases in between match TRBD1. The receptor was derived from a man between 35 and 55 years old in good health and CMV-seropositive. The DNA sequence is TGCGCCAGCAGCCAGAACAGGGGAGCCCTAGGGAACACCATATATTTT. Its coded protein is CASSQNRGALGNTIYF.